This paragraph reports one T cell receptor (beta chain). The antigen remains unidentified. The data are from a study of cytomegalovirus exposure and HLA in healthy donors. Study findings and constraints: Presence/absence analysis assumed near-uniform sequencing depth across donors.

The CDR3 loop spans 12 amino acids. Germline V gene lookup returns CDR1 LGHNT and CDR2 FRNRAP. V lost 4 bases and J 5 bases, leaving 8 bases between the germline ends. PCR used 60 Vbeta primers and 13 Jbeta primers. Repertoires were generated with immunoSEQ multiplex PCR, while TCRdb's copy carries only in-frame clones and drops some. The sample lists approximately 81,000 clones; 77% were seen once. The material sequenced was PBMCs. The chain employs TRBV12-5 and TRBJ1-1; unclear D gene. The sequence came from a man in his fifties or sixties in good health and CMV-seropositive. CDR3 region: CASGSRETEAFF. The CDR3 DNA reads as TGTGCTAGTGGTTCCCGTGAGACTGAAGCTTTCTTT.